This is a list of T cell receptor beta chains from one sample in a study of blood T cell repertoires in COVID-19. Assay used: immunoSEQ multiplex PCR; TCRdb lists only in-frame clones, some missing. The table lists some 210,000 clones, about 81% of them singletons. Sequencing input: PBMCs or T cells enriched from blood (not recorded which). The source of these receptors is a middle-aged man who had recovered from COVID-19. The CDR3 runs from the conserved cysteine through the conserved F or W. A D gene is named only where the DNA matches it firmly. The listing skips clone size in some rows; elsewhere it reads once, few, many or a size class.

j_call clone_size v_call d_call cdr3_aa cdr3_nt
TRBJ1-1 NA TRBV6-6 NA CASSLRQTGNTEAFF TGTGCCAGCAGTTTACGACAAACAGGGAACACTGAAGCTTTCTTT
TRBJ1-4 NA TRBV11-2 TRBD1 CASSFWDGQGGEKLFF TGTGCCAGCAGCTTCTGGGATGGACAGGGCGGTGAAAAACTGTTTTTT
TRBJ2-6 NA TRBV24-1 NA CATSGYSGANVLTF TGTGCCACCAGTGGCTACTCTGGGGCCAACGTCCTGACTTTC
TRBJ2-3 NA TRBV5-1 NA CASSLEDYTDTQYF TGCGCCAGCAGCTTGGAGGACTACACAGATACGCAGTATTTT
TRBJ2-1 NA TRBV5-1 TRBD1 CASSPGGRDRASQFF TGCGCCAGCAGCCCTGGAGGTCGGGACAGGGCTTCGCAGTTCTTC
TRBJ1-2 NA TRBV19 TRBD1 CASSMGGRQGGYTF TGTGCCAGTAGTATGGGGGGTAGACAGGGTGGCTACACCTTC
TRBJ1-6 NA TRBV3-1/TRBV3-2 TRBD1 CASRQGTGGFNSPLHF TGTGCCAGCAGACAAGGGACAGGGGGCTTCAATTCACCCCTCCACTTT
TRBJ2-2 few TRBV24-1 NA CATRDFNTGELFF TGTGCCACCAGGGACTTTAACACCGGGGAGCTGTTTTTT
TRBJ1-3 few TRBV7-2 TRBD1 CASSLGSRGSSGNTIYF TGTGCCAGCAGCTTAGGATCCAGGGGGAGTTCTGGAAACACCATATATTTT
TRBJ2-3 NA TRBV3-1/TRBV3-2 NA CASSQDWLSDTQYF TGTGCCAGCAGCCAAGATTGGCTTTCAGATACGCAGTATTTT